This is a list of T cell receptor beta chains from one sample in a study of shared clonotypes between healthy human individuals. The table came from immunoSEQ multiplex PCR; TCRdb's copy has only in-frame clones and leaves some out. The table shows around 1.5 million clones, with 98% occurring only once. The sample was naive CD4+ T cells sorted from blood. These receptors were obtained from a man aged 25 to 45 in good health. CDR3s include the opening cysteine and the closing phenylalanine or tryptophan. A D gene is named only where the DNA matches it firmly. Rows may omit the clone size; those that give it use once, few, many or a size class.

>.|.|TRBJ2-1|TRBV15
CATKGGGYNEQFF
TGTGCCACCAAGGGAGGTGGGTACAATGAGCAGTTCTTC
>.|TRBD1|TRBJ2-1|TRBV7-8
CASSRGQAQFF
TGTGCCAGCAGCCGCGGACAGGCGCAGTTCTTC
>.|.|TRBJ1-2|TRBV6-1
CASTKGDLLYGYTF
TGTGCCAGCACCAAGGGGGACTTACTCTATGGCTACACCTTC
>.|.|TRBJ2-3|TRBV5-1
CASSLTGTTDTQYF
TGCGCCAGCAGCTTGACAGGAACCACAGATACGCAGTATTTT
>.|.|TRBJ2-1|TRBV29-1
CSAKMGGASYNEQFF
TGCAGCGCGAAAATGGGGGGGGCCTCCTACAATGAGCAGTTCTTC
>.|TRBD1|TRBJ1-5|TRBV18
CASSPLGQGNQPQHF
TGTGCCAGCTCACCACTGGGACAGGGCAATCAGCCCCAGCATTTT
>.|.|TRBJ1-1|TRBV5-1
CASSEKGTNTEAFF
TGCGCCAGCAGCGAGAAAGGGACGAACACTGAAGCTTTCTTT
>.|.|TRBJ1-4|TRBV9
CASSVGAGRAEKLFF
TGTGCCAGCAGCGTAGGGGCAGGGCGAGCCGAAAAACTGTTTTTT
>.|.|TRBJ1-5|TRBV2
CASSAGTGQPQHF
TGTGCCAGCAGTGCCGGGACCGGCCAGCCCCAGCATTTT
>.|TRBD1|TRBJ1-1|TRBV28
CASSLWGQGNTEAFF
TGTGCCAGCAGTTTATGGGGACAGGGGAACACTGAAGCTTTCTTT
>.|.|TRBJ2-7|TRBV11-2
CASSLVVVFEQYF
TGTGCCAGCAGCTTAGTGGTAGTCTTCGAGCAGTACTTC
>.|.|TRBJ2-7|TRBV11-3
CASSLGTGTTYEQYF
TGTGCCAGCAGCTTAGGAACAGGTACTACCTACGAGCAGTACTTC
>.|TRBD1|TRBJ2-1|TRBV13
CASRDRGEPYNEQFF
TGTGCCAGCAGGGACAGGGGGGAACCCTACAATGAGCAGTTCTTC
>.|.|TRBJ1-1|TRBV7-9
CASSPIRGYTEAFF
TGTGCCAGCAGCCCTATCCGGGGGTACACTGAAGCTTTCTTT
>.|.|TRBJ2-7|TRBV28
CASSSGWAREQYF
TGTGCCAGCAGTTCCGGTTGGGCTCGGGAGCAGTACTTC
>.|.|TRBJ1-5|TRBV19
CASSILDSNQPQHF
TGTGCCAGTAGTATCTTGGACAGCAATCAGCCCCAGCATTTT
>.|.|TRBJ2-7|TRBV5-1
CASSLVFGGTTYEQYF
TGCGCCAGCAGCTTGGTGTTTGGAGGGACCACCTACGAGCAGTACTTC
>once|.|TRBJ1-5|TRBV18
CASSLGEAQPQHF
TGTGCCAGCTCACTCGGGGAGGCTCAGCCCCAGCATTTT
>.|.|TRBJ2-5|TRBV7-2
CASSLVVGQETQYF
TGTGCCAGCAGCTTAGTGGTGGGTCAAGAGACCCAGTACTTC
>.|.|TRBJ1-5|TRBV7-9
CASSSGGVVGPQHF
TGTGCCAGCAGCTCGGGGGGAGTAGTTGGGCCCCAGCATTTT
>.|.|TRBJ2-2|TRBV28
CASSYSLFSELFF
TGTGCCAGCAGTTACAGCCTATTTTCCGAGCTGTTTTTT
>.|TRBD1|TRBJ2-7|TRBV7-2
CASSRGTGVNEQYF
TGTGCCAGCAGCCGCGGGACAGGTGTTAACGAGCAGTACTTC
>.|TRBD2|TRBJ2-7|TRBV28
CVAGGAGVSYEQYF
TGTGTCGCTGGGGGAGCGGGAGTTTCTTACGAGCAGTACTTC
>.|TRBD1|TRBJ2-5|TRBV25-1
CASGQGLRRNQETQYF
TGTGCCAGCGGACAGGGGCTCCGAAGAAACCAAGAGACCCAGTACTTC
>.|.|TRBJ2-5|TRBV14
CASSQAARPQYF
TGTGCCAGCAGCCAAGCGGCTCGGCCCCAGTACTTC
>.|.|TRBJ2-3|TRBV28
CASSEDHDTQYF
TGTGCCAGCAGTGAGGACCACGATACGCAGTATTTT
>.|TRBD1|TRBJ2-3|TRBV19
CASSMAGTGVRDTQYF
TGTGCCAGTAGTATGGCCGGGACAGGGGTTAGAGATACGCAGTATTTT
>.|TRBD1|TRBJ1-2|TRBV28
CASSRGTGDLNGYTF
TGTGCCAGCAGCCGAGGGACAGGGGACTTAAATGGCTACACCTTC
>.|.|TRBJ1-2|TRBV21-1
CASSKARFGQANYGYTF
TGTGCCAGCAGCAAAGCCCGCTTTGGGCAAGCTAACTATGGCTACACCTTC
>.|TRBD2|TRBJ2-1|TRBV10-2
CASRPSGIVNEQFF
TGCGCCAGCAGGCCTAGCGGGATCGTCAATGAGCAGTTCTTC
>.|.|TRBJ2-7|TRBV5-1
CASSLDGKGYEQYF
TGCGCCAGCAGCTTGGACGGGAAAGGCTACGAGCAGTACTTC
>.|.|TRBJ2-2|TRBV9
CASSVVGRTVNTGELFF
TGTGCCAGCAGCGTAGTAGGTCGGACAGTGAACACCGGGGAGCTGTTTTTT
>.|TRBD1|TRBJ1-4|TRBV19
CASSIFRGRPEKLFF
TGTGCCAGTAGTATCTTCAGGGGGCGGCCTGAAAAACTGTTTTTT
>.|.|TRBJ1-4|TRBV28
CASSLLTLAGEKLFF
TGTGCCAGCAGTTTATTGACTCTAGCTGGCGAAAAACTGTTTTTT
>.|.|TRBJ2-7|TRBV15
CATSRDPGSSNCF
TGTGCCACCAGCAGAGATCCAGGGAGTAGTAACTGCTTC
>.|.|TRBJ2-5|TRBV5-1
CASSPQVGETQYF
TGCGCCAGCAGCCCACAGGTTGGGGAGACCCAGTACTTC
>.|TRBD1|TRBJ1-1|TRBV9
CASSVVSGGITEAFF
TGTGCCAGCAGCGTAGTTTCAGGGGGCATAACTGAAGCTTTCTTT
>.|.|TRBJ2-5|TRBV11-1
CASSLDRGTQYF
TGTGCCAGCAGCTTAGATAGGGGGACCCAGTACTTC
>once|.|TRBJ1-4|TRBV5-1
CASSYGALNEKLFF
TGCGCCAGCAGTTACGGGGCACTTAATGAAAAACTGTTTTTT
>.|TRBD2|TRBJ2-1|TRBV6-1
CASSECGTSGRETNEQFF
TGTGCCAGCAGTGAATGCGGGACTAGCGGGAGGGAGACCAATGAGCAGTTCTTC
>.|TRBD1|TRBJ1-5|TRBV7-9
CASSLGTGGNQPQHF
TGTGCCAGCAGCTTAGGGACAGGGGGGAATCAGCCCCAGCATTTT
>.|TRBD2|TRBJ2-5|TRBV6-5
CASSYTRTSLETQYF
TGTGCCAGCAGCTATACCCGGACTAGCTTAGAGACCCAGTACTTC
>.|TRBD1|TRBJ1-1|TRBV4-3
CASSQDLESGTGRDRTEAFF
TGCGCCAGCAGCCAAGATCTTGAGTCCGGGACAGGGAGGGATCGAACTGAAGCTTTCTTT
>.|.|TRBJ2-7|TRBV5-6
CASSLRTDLYEQYF
TGTGCCAGCAGCTTGCGGACAGACTTATACGAGCAGTACTTC
>.|.|TRBJ2-3|TRBV10-3
CATKEDTDTQYF
TGTGCCACCAAAGAAGACACAGATACGCAGTATTTT